Listed here are 20 T cell receptor beta chains from one sample, sequenced in a study of blood T cell repertoires in COVID-19. Sequencing used immunoSEQ multiplex PCR; TCRdb keeps in-frame clones, though not all of them. This table has about 120,000 clones, roughly 86% appearing once. The sequenced sample consisted of peripheral blood. The origin of the receptors is a woman aged 70 to 79 with COVID-19, enrolled during active disease.

This rearrangement joins TRBV19 to TRBJ2-3; 9 nucleotides match TRBD2. The CDR3 loop spans 16 amino acids. The germline V gene has CDR1 LNHDA and CDR2 SQIVND (reference sequence). The trim removed 2 bases at V and 5 bases at J, leaving 8 bases unmatched. The CDR3 here is CASSIQAGGPLDTQYF. The CDR3 DNA is TGTGCCAGTAGTATACAGGCGGGGGGGCCGTTAGATACGCAGTATTTT.

The chain is built from TRBV29-1 and TRBJ2-1; 7 bases match TRBD2. This CDR3 has 14 amino acids. Germline values: CDR1 SQVTM, CDR2 ANQGSEA. J was trimmed by 4 bases and V by 4 bases; bases with no gene match: 7. CDR3 protein: CSVAGLAEYNEQFF. CDR3 nucleotide sequence: TGCAGCGTTGCTGGTCTAGCGGAATACAATGAGCAGTTCTTC.

In its sample, this clone was seen a few times. The rearrangement links TRBV5-5 to TRBJ1-1, with 10 bases fitting TRBD1. The CDR3 loop spans 14 amino acids. The trim removed 3 bases at V and 4 bases at J, leaving 3 bases unmatched. CDR1 is SGHKS, CDR2 YYEKEE, per germline (reference sequence). CDR3 nucleotide sequence: TGTGCCAGCAGCTCGACAGGGGGCGTCACTGAAGCTTTCTTT. It is translated as CASSSTGGVTEAFF.

In this sample, this clone turned up a few times. The chain links TRBV4-1 to TRBJ2-5; 14 bases align to TRBD2. The CDR3 extends over 16 amino acids. V lost 5 bases to trimming and J lost 2 bases; unmatched junction nucleotides: 4. Germline V lookup: CDR1 MGHRA, CDR2 YSYEKL. CDR3 DNA: TGCGCCAGCAGCGCACGGACTAGCGGGGGGCAAGAGACCCAGTACTTC. This encodes CASSARTSGGQETQYF.

The chain carries TRBV4-1 and TRBJ2-1, with 10 bases aligning to TRBD2. The junction had 12 bases not matched to a gene; V was cut back by 5 bases and J by 8 bases. The germline V gene encodes CDR1 MGHRA and CDR2 YSYEKL. The CDR3 contains 16 residues. The CDR3 is CASSKLNSGGADEQFF. As DNA, the CDR3 is TGCGCCAGCAGCAAGTTAAACAGCGGGGGGGCGGATGAGCAGTTCTTC.

This CDR3 reads CASSPSLAGGTDTQYF. Here the CDR3 DNA reads TGTGCCAGCAGCCCCTCTTTGGCGGGGGGAACAGATACGCAGTATTTT. The V call is TRBV5-6, the J call TRBJ2-3, with 8 bases identical to TRBD2. The V segment lost 4 bases and the J segment 3 bases; nucleotides outside the gene matches: 10. The CDR3 runs 16 residues. The V gene's germline CDR1 is SGHDT and CDR2 YYEEEE.

This clone was counted a single time. The chain has TRBV11-3 and TRBJ2-3, with 8 bases fitting TRBD1. After removal of 0 bases from V and 12 bases from J, the junction contained 5 bases not matched to a gene. The CDR3 is 13 residues long. The germline V gene has CDR1 SGHNT and CDR2 YENEEA. In DNA, the CDR3 is TGTGCCAGCAGCTTAGAAGGACAGGGCCCCCAGTATTTT. It translates to CASSLEGQGPQYF.

V is TRBV7-9 and J is TRBJ2-7, with 8 positions matching TRBD1. The V and J ends lost 5 bases and 3 bases, in that order; junction bases with no gene match: 3. The CDR3 has 13 residues. Germline V gene data show CDR1 as SEHNR and CDR2 as FQNEAQ (reference sequence). The CDR3 bases are TGTGCCAGCAGCGCCACAGGGGGCTACGAGCAGTACTTC. As protein: CASSATGGYEQYF.

This clone is a singleton in its sample. V usage is TRBV28 and J usage is TRBJ2-1; D may be TRBD2 (6 bases). V was shortened by 6 bases and J by 4 bases, with 16 bases between the two germline ends. The germline CDR1 and CDR2 sequences are MDHEN and SYDVKM. The CDR3 spans 15 residues. The CDR3 reads CASRGPKAGYNEQFF. The CDR3 nucleotides read TGTGCCAGCAGAGGGCCGAAGGCGGGATACAATGAGCAGTTCTTC.

This chain connects TRBV28 to TRBJ1-5, with unresolved D. This CDR3 is 11 amino acids long. CDR1 is MDHEN, CDR2 SYDVKM, per germline. V was clipped by 6 bases and J by 4 bases, with 4 bases between them. The CDR3 reads CASSKNQPQHF. In nucleotides, the CDR3 is TGTGCCAGCAGCAAAAATCAGCCCCAGCATTTT.

The chain couples TRBV2 to TRBJ1-2, with D possibly TRBD1 on 6 matching bases. Germline V lookup: CDR1 SNHLY, CDR2 FYNNEI. This CDR3 is built from 12 residues. V was clipped by 7 bases and J by 3 bases, with 9 bases between them. Here the CDR3 reads CASKDRHYGYTF. The DNA for the CDR3 is TGTGCCAGCAAGGACAGACACTATGGCTACACCTTC.

This chain links TRBV28 with TRBJ1-1, with D possibly matching TRBD1 (5 bases). V dropped 6 bases and J dropped 4 bases, with 15 bases sitting between them. The germline V gene has CDR1 MDHEN and CDR2 SYDVKM. The CDR3 sequence is 14 residues long. The CDR3 DNA reads TGTGCCAGCAGCCCGGCAGGGTACGGCACTGAAGCTTTCTTT. Translation: CASSPAGYGTEAFF.

CDR3 nucleotide sequence: TGTGCCAGCAGCTTCACGGGGGACTATGGCTACACCTTC. It specifies CASSFTGDYGYTF. V gene TRBV7-9 combines with J gene TRBJ1-2, with a possible D match to TRBD1 (5 bases). The germline CDR1 and CDR2 sequences are SEHNR and FQNEAQ (reference sequence). V was shortened by 3 bases and J by 3 bases, with 8 bases between the two germline ends. This CDR3 comprises 13 residues.

The CDR3 DNA reads TGTGCCAGCAGCACACAGGGGCCAAGAGATAGCAATCAGCCCCAGCATTTT. Protein product: CASSTQGPRDSNQPQHF. The chain carries TRBV21-1 and TRBJ1-5; TRBD1 was called by the table and not checked on the DNA. TRBV21-1 is a pseudogene locus. This CDR3 comprises 17 residues.

The chain has TRBV6-4 and TRBJ2-7; 15 nucleotides align to TRBD2. Trimming removed 7 bases from V and 4 bases from J; junction bases left unmatched: 2. Germline V gene sequence: CDR1 MRHNA, CDR2 SNTAGT. The CDR3 runs to 14 residues. Here the CDR3 DNA reads TGTGCCAGCACGGGACTAGCGGGGGGTTACGAGCAGTACTTC. Encoded protein: CASTGLAGGYEQYF.

J is TRBJ1-3 and V is TRBV4-2, with 7 bases aligning to TRBD1. The CDR3 extends over 15 amino acids. J gave up 1 base and V 4 bases, and 4 bases lay outside the gene matches. The germline CDR1 and CDR2 sequences are LGHNA and YNFKEQ. This CDR3 reads CASSPRQGSGNTIYF. The CDR3 DNA reads TGTGCCAGCAGCCCCAGACAGGGTTCTGGAAACACCATATATTTT.

CDR3 bases: TGCGCCAGCCGCCCGCCAGCTAATGAAAAACTGTTTTTT. It specifies CASRPPANEKLFF. This rearrangement joins TRBV5-1 to TRBJ1-4; D is unresolved. V lost 7 bases, J lost 3 bases, and 10 bases lay in between. Germline V gene sequence: CDR1 SGHRS, CDR2 YFSETQ. The CDR3 covers 13 residues.

V is TRBV12-3 or TRBV12-4 and J is TRBJ1-2, with D possibly TRBD1 on 5 matching bases. This CDR3 spans 12 amino acids. Between the trimmed V and J ends, which lost 5 bases and 4 bases, there was a span of 8 bases. CDR3 nucleotides: TGTGCCAGCAGTGGACATATCTATGGCTACACCTTC. It yields the protein CASSGHIYGYTF.

The gene calls are TRBV28 and TRBJ2-2; 9 nucleotides match TRBD1. V gave up 6 bases and J gave up 5 bases; unmatched junction bases: 13. In germline, CDR1 is MDHEN, CDR2 SYDVKM. This CDR3 contains 17 residues. For the CDR3, the DNA is TGTGCCAGCAGAGTTGCCGCGTGGGGACAGGGAACCGGGGAGCTGTTTTTT. It translates to CASRVAAWGQGTGELFF.

This sequence joins TRBV28 and TRBJ2-1; TRBD2 matches 7 bases. This CDR3 has 14 residues. The ends lost 7 bases at V and 3 bases at J; junction bases unmatched: 6. CDR1 and CDR2 from the germline V gene are MDHEN and SYDVKM. CDR3 protein: CASTGEGRYNEQFF. Here the CDR3 DNA reads TGTGCCAGCACCGGGGAGGGACGCTACAATGAGCAGTTCTTC. The full variable domain, completed using reference TRBV28 and TRBJ2-1, is DVKVTQSSRYLVKRTGEKVFLECVQDMDHENMFWYRQDPGLGLRLIYFSYDVKMKEKGDIPEGYSVSREKKERFSLILESASTNQTSMYLCASTGEGRYNEQFFGPGTRLTVL.